This T cell receptor beta chain was observed in a study of cytomegalovirus exposure and HLA in healthy donors. Germline trimming cut 3 bases from V and 3 bases from J; bases unmatched to any gene: 7. Germline loops: CDR1 SGHNT, CDR2 YYREEE (reference sequence). This CDR3 is built from 16 residues. In the PCR, 60 Vbeta and 13 Jbeta primers were used. Sequenced by immunoSEQ multiplex PCR; TCRdb stores in-frame clones only, minus some. Reported are 50,000 to 70,000 clones; the ten largest clones contain 3.5% to 4%. Concerning this clone: Antigen specificity is unknown.

Study observations and caveats: Later analysis suggested most CMV-associated TCR beta chains were HLA-restricted. Some V segments, including TRBV6-2 and TRBV6-3, were excluded as indistinguishable. Another analysis was done later, and it associated fewer than 20,000 TCR beta sequences with HLA alleles at 0.05 false discovery rate.

Material: PBMCs. The TCR sequence derives from a male donor in good health and CMV-seronegative. The V call is TRBV5-4, the J call TRBJ2-3; 10 bases are shared with TRBD2. The CDR3 DNA sequence: TGTGCCAGCAGCTGGCAGCGGGGGGGGCGTACAGATACGCAGTATTTT. Protein sequence: CASSWQRGGRTDTQYF.